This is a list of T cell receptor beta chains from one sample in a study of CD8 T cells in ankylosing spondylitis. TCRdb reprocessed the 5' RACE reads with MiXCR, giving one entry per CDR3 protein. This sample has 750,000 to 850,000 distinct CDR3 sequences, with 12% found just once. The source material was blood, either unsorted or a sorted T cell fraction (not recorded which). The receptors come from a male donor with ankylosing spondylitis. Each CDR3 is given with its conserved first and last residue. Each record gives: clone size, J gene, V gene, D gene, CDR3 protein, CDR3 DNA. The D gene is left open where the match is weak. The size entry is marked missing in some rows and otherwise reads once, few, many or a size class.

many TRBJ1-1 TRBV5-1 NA CASSLLLGGGLAFF TGCGCCAGCAGCTTGCTTCTGGGAGGTGGGTTAGCTTTCTTT
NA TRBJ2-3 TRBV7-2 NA CASSPNQADTQYF TGTGCCAGCAGCCCAAATCAGGCAGATACGCAGTATTTT
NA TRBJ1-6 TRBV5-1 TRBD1 CASSLASTGGNSPLHF TGCGCCAGCAGCTTGGCGTCGACAGGGGGTAATTCACCCCTCCACTTT
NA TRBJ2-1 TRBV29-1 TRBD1 CSVDRGSRSIEQFF TGCAGCGTCGACAGGGGTTCCCGATCGATTGAGCAGTTCTTC
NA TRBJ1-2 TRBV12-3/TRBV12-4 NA CASSPNPGTIYTF TGTGCCAGCAGTCCTAACCCGGGGACGATCTACACCTTC
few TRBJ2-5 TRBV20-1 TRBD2 CSAPRVSGRGETQYF TGCAGTGCTCCCCGGGTTAGCGGGAGAGGTGAGACCCAGTACTTC
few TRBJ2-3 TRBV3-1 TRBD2 CASSDPGLTTDTQYF TGTGCCAGCAGTGACCCGGGACTAACCACAGATACGCAGTATTTT
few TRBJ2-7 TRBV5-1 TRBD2 CASTSTSGSYEQYF TGCGCCAGCACCTCGACTAGCGGGAGCTACGAGCAGTACTTC
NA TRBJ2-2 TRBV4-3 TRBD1 CASSQDMGDRNTGELFF TGCGCCAGCAGCCAAGATATGGGGGACAGAAACACCGGGGAGCTGTTTTTT
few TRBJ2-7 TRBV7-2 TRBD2 CASSLISGNPYEQYF TGTGCCAGCAGCCTTATTAGCGGGAACCCCTACGAGCAGTACTTC
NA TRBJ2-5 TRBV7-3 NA CASSRQGQSQETQYF TGTGCCAGCAGCCGCCAGGGGCAGTCCCAAGAGACCCAGTACTTC
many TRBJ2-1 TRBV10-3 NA CAISESIEGYNEQFF TGTGCCATCAGTGAGTCAATAGAGGGTTACAATGAGCAGTTCTTC
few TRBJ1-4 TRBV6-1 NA CASSVLVATNEKLFF TGTGCCAGCAGTGTCCTGGTTGCAACTAATGAAAAACTGTTTTTT
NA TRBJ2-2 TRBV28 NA CASSRWQGGNTGELFF TGTGCCAGCAGCCGATGGCAGGGCGGGAACACCGGGGAGCTGTTTTTT
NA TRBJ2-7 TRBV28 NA CASSSPGAGELYEQYF TGTGCCAGCAGTTCGCCGGGGGCAGGGGAATTGTACGAGCAGTACTTC
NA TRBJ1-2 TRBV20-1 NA CSARDPRGQANYGYTF TGCAGTGCTAGAGATCCCCGCGGGCAAGCTAACTATGGCTACACCTTC
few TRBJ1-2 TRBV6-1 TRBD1 CASSRRDTGTERDGYTF TGTGCCAGCAGCCGCCGCGATACCGGGACAGAGAGAGATGGCTACACCTTC
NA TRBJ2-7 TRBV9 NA CASSSQQGGEQYF TGTGCCAGCAGCTCTCAACAGGGCGGCGAGCAGTACTTC
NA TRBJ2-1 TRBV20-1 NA CSARRRLPGNEQFF TGCAGTGCAAGAAGACGGCTTCCCGGCAATGAGCAGTTCTTC
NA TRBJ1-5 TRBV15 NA CATSKHPLPQHF TGTGCCACCAGCAAGCACCCCCTGCCCCAGCATTTT
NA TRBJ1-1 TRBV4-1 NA CASSRLRIMNTEAFF TGCGCCAGCAGCCGACTCCGGATCATGAACACTGAAGCTTTCTTT
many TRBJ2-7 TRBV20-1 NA CSARATGSEQYF TGCAGTGCTAGGGCGACGGGTTCCGAGCAGTACTTC
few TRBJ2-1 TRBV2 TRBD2 CASATSGYNEQFF TGTGCCAGCGCGACTAGCGGCTACAATGAGCAGTTCTTC
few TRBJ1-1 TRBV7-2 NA CASSLGWGLGNTEAFF TGTGCCAGCAGCTTAGGTTGGGGGCTGGGGAACACTGAAGCTTTCTTT
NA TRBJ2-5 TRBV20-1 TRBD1 CSARVARTGSETQYF TGCAGTGCTAGAGTCGCTCGGACAGGGTCAGAGACCCAGTACTTC
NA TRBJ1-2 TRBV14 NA CASSQNTGTQVETF TGTGCCAGCAGCCAGAATACAGGGACCCAAGTGGAAACCTTC
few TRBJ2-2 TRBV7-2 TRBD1 CASSRTGDSGELFF TGTGCCAGCAGCCGGACAGGGGATTCCGGGGAGCTGTTTTTT
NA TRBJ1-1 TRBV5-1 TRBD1 CASRTGALNTEAFF TGCGCCAGCCGGACAGGGGCCCTGAACACTGAAGCTTTCTTT
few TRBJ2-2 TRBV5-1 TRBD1 CASSDEDRGPWFGELFF TGCGCCAGCAGCGACGAGGACAGGGGGCCGTGGTTCGGGGAGCTGTTTTTT
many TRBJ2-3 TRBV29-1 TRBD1 CSVDRDRATDTQYF TGCAGCGTTGACCGGGACAGGGCTACAGATACGCAGTATTTT
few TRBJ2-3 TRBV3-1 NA CASSHNDITTDTQYF TGTGCCAGCAGCCATAACGACATAACAACAGATACGCAGTATTTT
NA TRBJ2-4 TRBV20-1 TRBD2 CSARRLWGGPDF TGCAGTGCTAGAAGGTTGTGGGGGGGTCCCGACTTC
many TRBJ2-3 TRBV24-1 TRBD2 CATSDPSTGTSGVDTQYF TGTGCCACCAGTGATCCATCAACCGGGACTAGCGGTGTAGATACGCAGTATTTT
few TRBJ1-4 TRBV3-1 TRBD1 CASSLGTGNGKLFF TGTGCCAGCAGCCTCGGGACAGGGAATGGAAAACTGTTTTTT
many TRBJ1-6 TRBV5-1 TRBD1 CASSLGGQGNSPLHF TGCGCCAGCAGCTTGGGGGGACAGGGGAATTCACCCCTCCACTTT
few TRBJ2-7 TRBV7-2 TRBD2 CATRRAAGVYEQYF TGTGCCACCCGTCGGGCTGCGGGGGTATACGAGCAGTACTTC
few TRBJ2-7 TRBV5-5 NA CASSLSRDWGYEQYF TGTGCCAGCAGCTTGTCTCGAGACTGGGGCTACGAGCAGTACTTC
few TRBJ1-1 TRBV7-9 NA CASSPPYGGTEAFF TGTGCCAGCAGCCCCCCATATGGCGGCACTGAAGCTTTCTTT
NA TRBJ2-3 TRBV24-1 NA CATSDPGTPANTQYF TGTGCCACCAGTGATCCCGGGACCCCCGCTAATACGCAGTATTTT
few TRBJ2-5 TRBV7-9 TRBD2 CASSFHLAGGLGETQYF TGTGCCAGCAGCTTCCACCTAGCGGGGGGCCTCGGAGAGACCCAGTACTTC
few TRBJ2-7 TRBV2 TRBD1 CASRRDRVEQYF TGTGCCAGCAGAAGGGACAGGGTTGAGCAGTACTTC
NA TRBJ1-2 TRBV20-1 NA CSATKGGYGYTF TGCAGTGCTACGAAGGGCGGCTATGGCTACACCTTC
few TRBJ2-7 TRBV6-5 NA CASSYVGKEYF TGTGCCAGCAGTTACGTAGGAAAAGAGTACTTC
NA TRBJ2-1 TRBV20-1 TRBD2 CSARGAGTSGYNEQFF TGCAGTGCTAGGGGAGCCGGGACTAGCGGGTACAATGAGCAGTTCTTC
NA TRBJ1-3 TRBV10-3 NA CAISGGGNTIYF TGTGCCATCAGTGGGGGTGGAAACACCATATATTTT
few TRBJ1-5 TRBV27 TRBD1 CASSPQGPNQPQHF TGTGCCAGCAGCCCACAGGGGCCCAATCAGCCCCAGCATTTT
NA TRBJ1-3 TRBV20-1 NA CSARVRRGRGNTIYF TGCAGTGCTAGAGTACGTCGGGGTCGGGGAAACACCATATATTTT